One sample yielded the 22 T cell receptor beta chains listed below, sequenced in a study of blood T cells in healthy people across ages. The authors ran a second PCR of about 7 to 11 cycles using a sample-barcoded 5' primer and a J-beta primer mix. Each CDR3 protein is one row after TCRdb ran MiXCR on the 5' RACE reads. The sample contains roughly 900,000 distinct CDR3 sequences, roughly 43% of which appear only once. Sample: blood. These receptors were taken from a man aged 25 to 40 in good health.

The chain joins TRBV6-2 or TRBV6-3 to TRBJ1-2; TRBD1 matches 9 bases. Germline V gene lookup returns CDR1 MNHEY and CDR2 SVGEGT. The CDR3 length is 14 residues. J was trimmed by 8 bases and V by 6 bases; bases with no gene match: 10. The CDR3 DNA reads TGTGCCAGCAGATCGACCGGGACAGGGAGCGGCTACACCTTC. Translated: CASRSTGTGSGYTF.

This chain connects TRBV12-3 or TRBV12-4 to TRBJ1-1; weak D call: TRBD1 (5 bases). This CDR3 region has 17 residues. V was cut by 7 bases and J by 4 bases, with 25 bases left in between. The CDR3 sequence: CASTPVGVFEGGTEAFF. CDR3 DNA: TGTGCCAGCACTCCTGTGGGGGTTTTTGAGGGTGGCACTGAAGCTTTCTTT.

There are many counts of this clonotype. The rearrangement links TRBV20-1 to TRBJ2-1, with TRBD2 matching 13 bases. This CDR3 spans 19 amino acids. Germline CDR1 DFQATT, CDR2 SNEGSKA (reference sequence). The V gene end was trimmed by 2 bases and the J gene end by 1 base; junction bases not matched to a gene: 11. Here the CDR3 reads CSARKLGTSGGASYNEQFF. DNA of the CDR3: TGCAGTGCTAGAAAATTGGGAACTAGCGGGGGGGCGTCCTACAATGAGCAGTTCTTC.

The V gene is TRBV27, the J gene TRBJ2-7; TRBD1 is a possible D gene (7 bases). The V gene's germline CDR1 is MNHEY and CDR2 SMNVEV (reference sequence). The CDR3 runs 13 residues. Deletions cut 7 bases from V and 5 bases from J, with 15 bases between. The CDR3 loop reads CASMDTGEDEQYF. DNA of the CDR3: TGTGCCAGCATGGATACAGGGGAGGACGAGCAGTACTTC.

The V call is TRBV5-1, the J call TRBJ2-1; 7 positions match TRBD1. Germline V CDR1 and CDR2: SGHRS, YFSETQ. The CDR3 extends over 15 amino acids. J lost 5 bases, V lost 4 bases, and 9 bases had no gene match. CDR3 residues: CASSHGTDTHNEQFF. In DNA form, the CDR3 reads TGCGCCAGCAGCCACGGGACAGATACCCACAATGAGCAGTTCTTC. Variable domain in full (rest from reference TRBV5-1 and TRBJ2-1): KAGVTQTPRYLIKTRGQQVTLSCSPISGHRSVSWYQQTPGQGLQFLFEYFSETQRNKGNFPGRFSGRQFSNSRSEMNVSTLELGDSALYLCASSHGTDTHNEQFFGPGTRLTVL.

The V call is TRBV29-1, the J call TRBJ2-7; no clear D. CDR3 length: 12 residues. V lost 7 bases and J lost 3, with 13 bases in between. Germline CDR1 is SQVTM and CDR2 is ANQGSEA. The CDR3 coding sequence is TGCAGCGCCCAGATTCTGGGCTACGAGCAGTACTTC. Translated, it gives CSAQILGYEQYF.

In this sample, this clonotype turned up a few times. This chain uses TRBV3-1 with TRBJ2-6; D tentatively fits TRBD1 or TRBD2 (5 bases each). This CDR3 spans 13 amino acids. V lost 6 bases, J lost 3 bases, and 6 bases lay in between. Germline values: CDR1 LGHDT, CDR2 YNNKEL (reference sequence). The CDR3 region has the DNA TGTGCCAGCAGGGGGGATGGGGCCAACGTCCTGACTTTC. Residues: CASRGDGANVLTF.

This sequence joins TRBV5-1 and TRBJ1-4; no definite D call. Germline CDR1 and CDR2: SGHRS and YFSETQ. The CDR3 is made up of 13 amino acids. The ends were cut back, 5 bases at V and 3 bases at J, with 8 bases in the middle. CDR3 bases: TGCGCCAGCAGGGAGGGATCTAATGAAAAACTGTTTTTT. Its translation: CASREGSNEKLFF.

This clonotype was counted between two and nine times. J is TRBJ2-5 and V is TRBV7-9; D might be TRBD1 (5 bases). Germline V gene data show CDR1 as SEHNR and CDR2 as FQNEAQ (reference sequence). This CDR3 spans 13 amino acids. V lost 5 bases and J 3 bases, leaving 10 bases between the germline ends. CDR3 DNA: TGTGCCAGCAGCGGGCGCAGGGAAGAGACCCAGTACTTC. Translated: CASSGRREETQYF.

This clonotype was counted ten times or more. The V call is TRBV20-1, the J call TRBJ1-4; D uncertain. The V end was cut by 5 bases, the J end by 4 bases, with 11 bases between. Looked up from germline, CDR1 is DFQATT and CDR2 is SNEGSKA (reference sequence). The CDR3 sequence is 13 residues long. The CDR3 DNA sequence: TGCAGTGCTCAAGTAGGCCATAATGAAAAACTGTTTTTT. Amino acid sequence: CSAQVGHNEKLFF.

This clonotype was detected only a few times. The chain is built from TRBV6-2 or TRBV6-3 and TRBJ1-5, with D maybe TRBD1 (6 bases). The V end was cut by 4 bases, the J end by 6 bases, with 13 bases between. The germline CDR1 and CDR2 sequences are MNHEY and SVGEGT. CDR3 size: 14 residues. The CDR3 sequence: CASSFGGLGQPQHF. Here the CDR3 DNA reads TGTGCCAGCAGTTTTGGGGGGCTTGGTCAGCCCCAGCATTTT.

CDR3 residues: CASSPYQVAGVRGETQYF. In nucleotides, the CDR3 is TGTGCCAGCAGCCCTTATCAGGTAGCGGGGGTAAGAGGAGAGACCCAGTACTTC. J is TRBJ2-4 and V is TRBV9; 9 bases are a match to TRBD2. The J call may be wrong; the DNA end is better matched by TRBJ2-5. Germline V CDR1 and CDR2: SGDLS, YYNGEE. The CDR3 has 18 residues.

This chain links TRBV12-3 or TRBV12-4 with TRBJ2-1; 13 nucleotides match TRBD2. The ends lost 6 bases at V and 8 bases at J; junction bases unmatched: 10. The CDR3 consists of 16 residues. The CDR3 here is CASRSTSGGYTDEQFF. In DNA, the CDR3 is TGTGCCAGCAGGTCGACTAGCGGGGGGTACACGGATGAGCAGTTCTTC.

The chain carries TRBV6-6 and TRBJ1-2; TRBD1 matches 7 bases. In germline, CDR1 is MNHNY, CDR2 SVGAGI (reference sequence). The CDR3 extends over 17 amino acids. Trimming at V came to 0 bases and at J to 2 bases, leaving 9 bases not matched to a gene. The CDR3: CASSYSGIQGVNYGYTF. CDR3 sequence (DNA): TGTGCCAGCAGTTACTCGGGAATCCAGGGGGTAAACTATGGCTACACCTTC.

This chain uses TRBV29-1 with TRBJ1-2; D possibly corresponds to TRBD1 (5 bases). V lost 6 bases and J lost 2, with 16 bases in between. The CDR3 is 14 amino acids. Germline lookup yields CDR1 SQVTM and CDR2 ANQGSEA. CDR3 sequence reads: CSVGTPGRNYGYTF. The CDR3 nucleotides read TGCAGCGTCGGGACCCCGGGACGAAACTATGGCTACACCTTC.

V is TRBV6-2 or TRBV6-3 and J is TRBJ2-7; TRBD2 is a possible D gene (6 bases). Germline V gene lookup returns CDR1 MNHEY and CDR2 SVGEGT. V was trimmed by 7 bases and J by 7 bases, leaving 23 bases between them. The CDR3 totals 15 residues. CDR3 in DNA: TGTGCCAGCATTCCCGGACGAGCGGGTTACAATGAGCAGTACTTC. Protein: CASIPGRAGYNEQYF.

The chain combines TRBV4-2 with TRBJ2-1, with 8 nucleotides matching TRBD2. The V segment lost 0 bases and the J segment 7 bases; nucleotides outside the gene matches: 5. The germline V gene encodes CDR1 LGHNA and CDR2 YNFKEQ. The CDR3 is 15 amino acids. Here the CDR3 DNA reads TGTGCCAGCAGCCAAGATGGGACTAGGGTTAATGAGCAGTTCTTC. Translating gives CASSQDGTRVNEQFF.

This clonotype came up many times. The rearrangement links TRBV7-3 to TRBJ2-1, with 7 bases lining up with TRBD1. Germline trimming cut 0 bases from V and 4 bases from J; bases unmatched to any gene: 3. CDR3 length: 15 residues. Per the germline V gene, CDR1 is SGHTA and CDR2 is FQGTGA. The CDR3 DNA reads as TGTGCCAGCAGCTTAACAGGGGGCGAATACAATGAGCAGTTCTTC. Protein: CASSLTGGEYNEQFF.

V gene TRBV6-5 combines with J gene TRBJ2-5, with D unresolved. Trimming shortened V by 5 bases and J by 7 bases, and 20 bases separated the two germline ends. The CDR3 sequence is 15 residues long. Germline CDR1 MNHEY, CDR2 SVGAGI. CDR3 nucleotides: TGTGCCAGCAGTCCCTCAACAGCCGCGAAAGGGACCCAGTACTTC. This encodes CASSPSTAAKGTQYF.

The chain joins TRBV29-1 to TRBJ1-1; TRBD1 matches 9 bases. Trimming removed 7 bases from V and 4 bases from J; junction bases left unmatched: 4. The CDR3 is made up of 12 amino acids. Per the germline V gene, CDR1 is SQVTM and CDR2 is ANQGSEA. The CDR3 loop reads CSGQGVGTEAFF. The CDR3 DNA reads as TGCAGCGGACAGGGGGTAGGCACTGAAGCTTTCTTT.

The chain employs TRBV27 and TRBJ2-2; D unresolved. Germline loops: CDR1 MNHEY, CDR2 SMNVEV (reference sequence). V was shortened by 5 bases and J by 3 bases, with 7 bases between the two germline ends. CDR3 length: 13 amino acids. The CDR3, as DNA: TGTGCCAGCAGTGCCCAGGACACCGGGGAGCTGTTTTTT. Translated, it gives CASSAQDTGELFF.

This clonotype was detected a few times. V usage is TRBV4-1 and J usage is TRBJ2-7, with D maybe TRBD1 (6 bases). Germline CDR1 reads MGHRA; CDR2 reads YSYEKL. CDR3 length equals 15 residues. V lost 2 bases, J lost 1 base, and 12 bases lay in between. The CDR3 nucleotides are TGCGCCAGCAGCCAAACAGGGTTTGGGTCCTACGAGCAGTACTTC. This codes for CASSQTGFGSYEQYF.